The next 18 T cell receptor beta chains were all read from a single sample in a study of blood T cell repertoires in COVID-19. The assay was immunoSEQ multiplex PCR, and TCRdb's table has in-frame clones only and misses some. The profile covers some 120,000 clones, with more than 75% appearing a single time and 5% to 6.5% taken by the ten largest. Input material: peripheral blood. The source of these receptors is a human donor in a cohort sampled during active COVID-19.

V gene TRBV7-2 combines with J gene TRBJ2-5, with D possibly being TRBD1 or TRBD2 (9 bases each). CDR3 size: 19 residues. Germline V lookup: CDR1 SGHTA, CDR2 FQGNSA. The V gene lost 5 bases and the J gene lost 6 bases, with 31 bases spanning the gap. The CDR3 nucleotides read TGTGCCAGCAGCCCCCGGACAGGGGTAATTGCGGGAGGGTTAAAGACCCAGTACTTC. Its protein is CASSPRTGVIAGGLKTQYF.

This chain links TRBV28 with TRBJ2-5; TRBD1 aligns across 7 bases. The CDR3 has 14 residues. Germline CDR1 reads MDHEN; CDR2 reads SYDVKM. Trimming took 6 bases from V and 2 from J; bases not matched to a gene: 6. The CDR3 protein is CASSPGGSQETQYF. The CDR3 bases are TGTGCCAGCAGCCCAGGGGGTAGTCAAGAGACCCAGTACTTC.

The chain's CDR3 is CASRSGQGGYEQYF. Here the CDR3 DNA reads TGTGCCAGTAGATCCGGACAGGGCGGCTACGAGCAGTACTTC. This chain links TRBV19 with TRBJ2-7, with 8 bases aligning to TRBD1. CDR1 and CDR2 (germline): LNHDA, SQIVND (reference sequence). With V trimmed by 6 bases and J by 3 bases, 7 bases remained unmatched. This CDR3 has 14 residues.

J is TRBJ2-2 and V is TRBV27; 7 nucleotides line up with TRBD1. Losses at the gene ends were 7 bases for V and 4 bases for J; bases not matched to a gene: 9. This CDR3 comprises 15 residues. CDR1 and CDR2 from the germline V gene are MNHEY and SMNVEV (reference sequence). The CDR3 DNA sequence: TGTGCCAGCACTATTTTACAGGGGTCCACCGGGGAGCTGTTTTTT. Encoded protein: CASTILQGSTGELFF.

The rearrangement joins TRBV3-1 (or the pseudogene TRBV3-2) to TRBJ2-1; 7 bases line up with TRBD1. CDR1 LGHDT and CDR2 YNNKEL come from the germline V gene (reference sequence). V was clipped by 4 bases and J by 4 bases; unmatched bases: 13. The CDR3 totals 17 residues. The CDR3 nucleotides are TGTGCCAGCAGCCTAACCCTGACAGGGAAAAGGTACAATGAGCAGTTCTTC. It yields the protein CASSLTLTGKRYNEQFF.

The chain carries TRBV7-9 and TRBJ2-1, with 11 bases fitting TRBD2. Germline assignment: CDR1 SEHNR and CDR2 FQNEAQ (reference sequence). V shed 3 bases and J 2 bases; nucleotides not matched to a gene: 9. This CDR3 spans 18 amino acids. The DNA of the CDR3 is TGTGCCAGCAGCTTCCTAGCGGGAGGAGGAGGGGCCTACAATGAGCAGTTCTTC. This gives the protein CASSFLAGGGGAYNEQFF.

V and J are TRBV19 and TRBJ1-2; 7 nucleotides align to TRBD1. The CDR3 runs 14 residues. Germline values: CDR1 LNHDA, CDR2 SQIVND (reference sequence). J was trimmed by 6 bases and V by 5 bases; bases with no gene match: 9. CDR3 amino acids: CASSYDREENGYTF. CDR3 bases: TGTGCCAGTAGTTACGACAGGGAAGAGAATGGCTACACCTTC.

This chain joins TRBV4-3 and TRBJ1-1; D gene ambiguous. V dropped 0 bases and J dropped 5 bases, with 10 bases sitting between them. Germline V gives CDR1 LGHNA, CDR2 YSLEER. This CDR3 comprises 14 residues. Here the CDR3 DNA reads TGCGCCAGCAGCCAAGATTATTCGGGGACTGAAGCTTTCTTT. Amino acid sequence: CASSQDYSGTEAFF.

The rearrangement joins TRBV18 to TRBJ1-4; tentative D call: TRBD1 (5 bases). Trimming removed 5 bases at V and 0 bases at J, with 10 bases between. The CDR3 totals 15 residues. Germline V gene data show CDR1 as KGHSH and CDR2 as LQKENI. The CDR3 loop reads CASSTGFATNEKLFF. The DNA of the CDR3 is TGTGCCAGCTCAACAGGCTTTGCAACTAATGAAAAACTGTTTTTT.

The chain is built from TRBV5-1 and TRBJ2-1; D might be TRBD1 (5 bases). Germline-derived CDR1 and CDR2 are SGHRS and YFSETQ. The CDR3 totals 14 residues. The ends were cut back, 1 base at V and 2 bases at J, with 7 bases in the middle. Written as DNA, the CDR3 is TGCGCCAGCAGCTTGCAGGGCCCCTACAATGAGCAGTTCTTC. Protein sequence: CASSLQGPYNEQFF.

J is TRBJ1-2 and V is TRBV7-9; a weak D match, TRBD1 (6 bases). Trimming shortened V by 7 bases and J by 7 bases, and 13 bases separated the two germline ends. In germline, CDR1 is SEHNR, CDR2 FQNEAQ (reference sequence). CDR3 length: 12 amino acids. CDR3 nucleotides: TGTGCCAGCATTGGGGGCTCGGTTGGCTACACCTTC. It encodes CASIGGSVGYTF. Drawing the rest from reference TRBV7-9 and TRBJ1-2, the complete variable domain is DTGVSQNPRHKITKRGQNVTFRCDPISEHNRLYWYRQTLGQGPEFLTYFQNEAQLEKSRLLSDRFSAERPKGSFSTLEIQRTEQGDSAMYLCASIGGSVGYTFGSGTRLTVV.

This clone was recorded a few times. This chain connects TRBV18 to TRBJ2-7; unclear D gene. CDR3 length equals 13 residues. Germline V gives CDR1 KGHSH, CDR2 LQKENI. The V and J ends lost 3 bases and 0 bases respectively, with 6 bases between them. Here the CDR3 reads CASSPSSSYEQYF. The CDR3 DNA is TGTGCCAGCTCACCGAGTAGCTCCTACGAGCAGTACTTC.

The chain couples TRBV30 to TRBJ2-1, with D maybe TRBD2 (6 bases). The CDR3 length is 14 residues. The germline gives CDR1 GTSNPN, CDR2 SVGIG (reference sequence). V shed 3 bases and J shed 3 bases, with 12 bases lying between them. This chain's CDR3 is CAWSFGGGYNEQFF. The CDR3, as DNA: TGTGCCTGGAGCTTTGGGGGAGGCTACAATGAGCAGTTCTTC.

This rearrangement joins TRBV15 to TRBJ1-1, with TRBD1 identical over 7 bases. J gave up 5 bases and V 3 bases, and 9 bases lay outside the gene matches. CDR3 size: 15 residues. Germline CDR1 LNHNV, CDR2 YYDKDF (reference sequence). The CDR3, as DNA: TGTGCCACCAGCAGGAGGACAGGTGGGGATACTGAAGCTTTCTTT. Translation: CATSRRTGGDTEAFF.

This sequence joins TRBV27 and TRBJ1-1; D gene ambiguous. The CDR3 length is 13 residues. The V and J ends lost 3 bases and 4 bases respectively, with 9 bases between them. CDR1 and CDR2 from the germline V gene are MNHEY and SMNVEV (reference sequence). The CDR3, as DNA: TGTGCCAGCAGTTTGGAGGCTTTCACTGAAGCTTTCTTT. This translates into CASSLEAFTEAFF.

The chain joins TRBV3-1 (or the pseudogene TRBV3-2) to TRBJ1-2; 7 bases are a match to TRBD1. Germline loops: CDR1 LGHDT, CDR2 YNNKEL (reference sequence). The CDR3 spans 13 residues. V trimming: 4 bases; J trimming: 3 bases; junction bases outside the gene matches: 2. DNA for the CDR3: TGTGCCAGCAGCCTCCAGGGGGACTATGGCTACACCTTC. Protein sequence: CASSLQGDYGYTF.

The count of this clone is one. The chain joins TRBV7-2 to TRBJ1-2; tentative D call: TRBD1 (6 bases). With 0 bases removed from V and 4 bases from J, the gap between germline ends came to 18 bases. Germline CDR1 SGHTA, CDR2 FQGNSA. The CDR3 length is 17 residues. The CDR3 here is CASSLAGGPGRTYGYTF. The CDR3 DNA follows: TGTGCCAGCAGCTTAGCGGGGGGGCCGGGACGTACCTATGGCTACACCTTC.

V usage is TRBV19 and J usage is TRBJ1-5, with D hard to call. CDR1 and CDR2 from the germline V gene are LNHDA and SQIVND (reference sequence). The CDR3 extends over 13 amino acids. V was trimmed by 3 bases and J by 2 bases, leaving 5 bases between them. DNA of the CDR3: TGTGCCAGTAGTATCCCTGGCAATCAGCCCCAGCATTTT. Its translation: CASSIPGNQPQHF.